Listed below are T cell receptor beta chains from one sample, sequenced in a study of T cells in Graves' hyperthyroidism and ophthalmopathy. MiXCR was run by TCRdb on the multiplex PCR reads, yielding one entry per CDR3 protein. The sample contains some 500,000 distinct CDR3 sequences, around an eighth of which appear only once. Sequenced sample: blood. These receptors all come from a woman between 18 and 30 years old with Graves' hyperthyroidism. CDR3s include the opening cysteine and the closing phenylalanine or tryptophan. The D gene is left open where the match is weak. Some rows have no size entry. The others give once, few or many, or a class for an expanded clone.

d_gene,v_gene,abundance,j_gene,CDR3aa,CDR3nt
NA,TRBV11-2,many,TRBJ2-1,CASSTAYNEQFF,TGTGCCAGCAGCACCGCCTACAATGAGCAGTTCTTC
TRBD2,TRBV27,many,TRBJ2-2,CASATSGSIDGELFF,TGTGCCAGCGCGACTAGCGGGAGTATAGACGGGGAGCTGTTTTTT
NA,TRBV2,many,TRBJ1-5,CASSQGTRNQPQHF,TGTGCCAGCAGTCAAGGGACACGCAATCAGCCCCAGCATTTT
NA,TRBV19,many,TRBJ1-3,CASRADYSGNTIYF,TGTGCCAGTAGGGCAGACTACTCTGGAAACACCATATATTTT
TRBD1,TRBV6-6,many,TRBJ2-5,CASSYAGQGSGETQYF,TGTGCCAGCAGTTACGCCGGACAGGGAAGCGGAGAGACCCAGTACTTC
NA,TRBV4-1,few,TRBJ2-1,CASSQDPGLSNEQFF,TGCGCCAGCAGCCAAGATCCAGGGCTCTCCAATGAGCAGTTCTTC
NA,TRBV19,NA,TRBJ2-2,CASTQRSTGELFF,TGTGCCAGTACACAGCGCTCAACCGGGGAGCTGTTTTTT
NA,TRBV30,many,TRBJ1-5,CAWSPDSNQPQHF,TGTGCCTGGAGCCCCGATAGCAATCAGCCCCAGCATTTT
NA,TRBV24-1,NA,TRBJ2-2,CATSDTGHNTGELFF,TGTGCCACCAGTGACACGGGACACAACACCGGGGAGCTGTTTTTT
TRBD1,TRBV10-3,many,TRBJ1-2,CAISEDRGRYGYTF,TGTGCCATCAGTGAGGACAGGGGGAGGTATGGCTACACCTTC
TRBD2,TRBV25-1,NA,TRBJ2-4,CASSGGGSVGIQYF,TGTGCCAGCAGTGGGGGAGGGAGCGTGGGCATTCAGTACTTC
NA,TRBV12-5,many,TRBJ1-1,CASGLGTTEAFF,TGTGCTAGTGGCCTTGGAACCACTGAAGCTTTCTTT
TRBD2,TRBV20-1,many,TRBJ2-1,CSASTHGEGLRSEQFF,TGCAGTGCTAGCACCCATGGGGAGGGCTTGCGGAGTGAGCAGTTCTTC
TRBD1,TRBV27,many,TRBJ1-2,CASSLGDSYGYTF,TGTGCCAGCAGTTTAGGGGACAGCTATGGCTACACCTTC
TRBD2,TRBV9,few,TRBJ2-2,CASSPQREGRAGELFF,TGTGCCAGCAGCCCCCAGCGGGAGGGCCGGGCCGGGGAGCTATTTTTT
TRBD1,TRBV5-1,many,TRBJ2-5,CASSLYDRGNSLYQYF,TGCGCCAGCAGCTTATACGACAGGGGAAACTCTTTATACCAGTACTTC
TRBD1,TRBV7-8,many,TRBJ1-2,CASIQEGTASNYGYTF,TGTGCCAGCATTCAAGAGGGGACAGCTTCTAACTATGGCTACACCTTC
TRBD1,TRBV24-1,few,TRBJ1-1,CATSDPTGVYEAFF,TGTGCCACCAGTGATCCGACAGGGGTGTATGAAGCTTTCTTT
NA,TRBV19,NA,TRBJ2-7,CASSATGPGYEQYF,TGTGCCAGTAGCGCAACGGGCCCCGGTTACGAGCAGTACTTC
NA,TRBV18,few,TRBJ2-2,CASSPQPDTGELFF,TGTGCCAGCTCACCACAGCCCGACACCGGGGAGCTGTTTTTT
NA,TRBV27,many,TRBJ2-1,CASTGLIRGYNEQFF,TGTGCCAGCACTGGGCTCATCCGGGGGTACAATGAGCAGTTCTTC
TRBD1,TRBV5-1,many,TRBJ1-2,CASSLAGQDSGYTF,TGCGCCAGCAGCCTGGCGGGACAGGACTCTGGCTACACCTTC
TRBD1,TRBV19,many,TRBJ1-1,CASTHDRGTTEAFF,TGTGCCAGTACTCACGACAGGGGGACCACTGAAGCTTTCTTT
TRBD2,TRBV7-3,many,TRBJ2-1,CASSYRTSGMGNEQFF,TGTGCCAGCAGCTACCGGACTAGCGGGATGGGGAATGAGCAGTTCTTC
TRBD2,TRBV6-1,few,TRBJ2-3,CASSLAGEGSDTQYF,TGTGCCAGCAGCCTAGCGGGAGAAGGATCAGATACGCAGTATTTT
NA,TRBV20-1,NA,TRBJ1-5,CSARDLRGGRGNQPQHF,TGCAGTGCTAGAGATCTGAGGGGGGGCAGGGGCAATCAGCCCCAGCATTTT
NA,TRBV11-2,many,TRBJ1-2,CATTAGAGDYGYTF,TGTGCCACCACCGCAGGGGCGGGGGACTATGGCTACACCTTC
NA,TRBV7-9,few,TRBJ1-2,CASSSRMEAPDGYTF,TGTGCCAGCAGCTCCCGGATGGAGGCTCCCGATGGCTACACCTTC
NA,TRBV30,many,TRBJ1-3,CASQTVRSLSGNTIYF,TGTGCCTCCCAGACCGTACGGTCCCTCTCTGGAAACACCATATATTTT
NA,TRBV28,NA,TRBJ1-4,CASSLVGEATNEKLFF,TGTGCCAGCAGTTTAGTGGGGGAAGCAACTAATGAAAAACTGTTTTTT
TRBD2,TRBV6-5,NA,TRBJ2-5,CASSYSDGGGLETQYF,TGTGCCAGCAGTTACTCGGACGGGGGAGGGTTGGAGACCCAGTACTTC
NA,TRBV30,many,TRBJ1-1,CAWSARTNTEAFF,TGTGCCTGGAGTGCCCGTACCAACACTGAAGCTTTCTTT
TRBD2,TRBV20-1,many,TRBJ2-2,CSARKWGGGAGELFF,TGCAGTGCTAGAAAGTGGGGGGGAGGGGCCGGGGAGCTGTTTTTT
NA,TRBV5-4,NA,TRBJ2-3,CASSPPISSTDTQYF,TGTGCCAGCAGCCCACCAATCTCTAGCACAGATACGCAGTATTTT
NA,TRBV7-9,many,TRBJ2-5,CASSTATSAWGETQYF,TGTGCCAGCAGCACGGCGACCAGCGCCTGGGGAGAGACCCAGTACTTC
NA,TRBV7-9,many,TRBJ2-3,CASSGGTQYF,TGTGCCAGCAGCGGGGGTACGCAGTATTTT
NA,TRBV7-3,NA,TRBJ2-1,CASSRRDKDYNEQFF,TGTGCCAGCAGCCGCCGGGACAAGGATTACAATGAGCAGTTCTTC
TRBD1,TRBV13,few,TRBJ1-3,CASSSDQGARGNTIYF,TGTGCCAGCAGTTCCGACCAGGGGGCGAGGGGAAACACCATATATTTT
NA,TRBV3-1,NA,TRBJ1-5,CASSRRGRRAIYSNQPRHF,TGTGCCAGCAGCCGTAGGGGCAGAAGGGCCATTTATAGCAATCAGCCCCGGCATTTT
TRBD2,TRBV5-1,few,TRBJ2-1,CASTLGGPFNEQFF,TGCGCCAGCACCTTGGGAGGGCCTTTCAATGAGCAGTTCTTC
TRBD1,TRBV12-3/TRBV12-4,many,TRBJ2-2,CASSSQGATGELFF,TGTGCCAGCAGCTCGCAGGGGGCCACCGGGGAGCTGTTTTTT